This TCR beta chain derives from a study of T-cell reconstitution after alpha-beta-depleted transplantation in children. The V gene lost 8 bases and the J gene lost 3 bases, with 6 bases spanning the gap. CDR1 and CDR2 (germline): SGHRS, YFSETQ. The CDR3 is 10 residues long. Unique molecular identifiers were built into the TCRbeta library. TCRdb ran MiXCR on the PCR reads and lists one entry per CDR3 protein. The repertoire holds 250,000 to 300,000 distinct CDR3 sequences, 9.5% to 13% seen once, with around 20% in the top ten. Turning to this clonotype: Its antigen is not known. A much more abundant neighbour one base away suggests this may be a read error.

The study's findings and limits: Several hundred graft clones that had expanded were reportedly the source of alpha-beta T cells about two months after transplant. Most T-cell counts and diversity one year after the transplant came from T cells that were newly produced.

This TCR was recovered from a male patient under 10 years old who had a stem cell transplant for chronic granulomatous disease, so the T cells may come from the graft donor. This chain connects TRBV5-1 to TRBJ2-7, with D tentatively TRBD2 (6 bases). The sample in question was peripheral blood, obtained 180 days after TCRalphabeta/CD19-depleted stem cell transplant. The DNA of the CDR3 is TGCGCCAGGCGGGGCTACGAGCAGTACTTC. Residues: CARRGYEQYF.